This T cell receptor (beta chain) is drawn from a study of glioma-infiltrating T cells. Amplification of TCR alpha and beta CDR3 regions from RNA used iRepertoire nested multiplex PCR. MiXCR, applied by TCRdb to the multiplex PCR reads, yields one record per CDR3 protein. The profile shows approximately 130,000 distinct CDR3 sequences, about 22% of them singletons. This CDR3 comprises 13 residues. In germline, CDR1 is SGHTA, CDR2 FQGNSA. Trimming took 5 bases from V and 5 from J, leaving 12 bases between them. Points on this clonotype: No antigen is known for it.

Study-wide results and limits: Above-expected tissue-blood divergence occurred in all gliomas, most in low-grade ones.

This TCR was recovered from a human donor with low-grade glioma or glioblastoma, undergoing nonglioma brain surgery, or in good health (not recorded which). The chain carries TRBV7-2 and TRBJ1-2; weak D call: TRBD1 (6 bases). The source material was glioma tissue, nonneoplastic brain tissue, or PBMCs (not recorded which). As DNA, the CDR3 is TGTGCCAGCAGCGCCGACAGGACTTATGGCTACACCTTC. This sequence encodes CASSADRTYGYTF.